This T cell receptor (beta chain) was documented in a study of T cell clonality in common variable immunodeficiency. CVID and control samples used equivalent genomic DNA input. TCRdb's copy holds only in-frame clones and misses some; the assay was immunoSEQ multiplex PCR. The sample lists some 40,000 clones, none appearing once, the ten largest making up around 3.3%. At least ten counts were recorded for this clone. Input material: peripheral blood mononuclear cells. This clonotype was obtained from a person aged 18 to 70 in good health.

The CDR3 is CASSYIPSEVYNEQFF. CDR3 bases read: TGCGCCAGCAGCTATATCCCTAGCGAGGTTTACAATGAG. The rearrangement links TRBV5-1 to TRBJ2-1; tentative D call: TRBD2 (6 bases). The read comes to an end 3 residues before the CDR3 does, leaving the germline J gene to fill in the end. V shed 3 bases and J shed 4 bases, with 17 bases lying between them. The CDR3 extends over 16 amino acids. Germline V gene data show CDR1 as SGHRS and CDR2 as YFSETQ.